This T cell receptor beta chain was observed in a study of blood T cell repertoires in COVID-19. Across the whole study: Spain, Italy and the United States supplied samples that represented acute and convalescent COVID-19. The cDNA or gDNA used as material had been derived from T cells, B-cell-depleted T cells, or PBMCs.

This clone is a singleton in its sample. Clones were sequenced by immunoSEQ multiplex PCR, and TCRdb holds only the in-frame ones, with some missing. The table includes some 57,000 clones, more than 70% detected once. The germline gives CDR1 LGHDT, CDR2 YNNKEL (reference sequence). The CDR3 sequence is 16 residues long. J was trimmed by 0 bases and V by 4 bases; bases with no gene match: 8. This receptor was identified in a woman older than 75 with acute or convalescent COVID-19. The V call is TRBV3-1 (or the pseudogene TRBV3-2), the J call TRBJ1-1; 7 nucleotides line up with TRBD1. The specimen sequenced was peripheral blood. CDR3 in DNA: TGTGCCAGCAGCCGAGATCGGGACAGATTGAACACTGAAGCTTTCTTT. This gives the protein CASSRDRDRLNTEAFF.